This TCR beta chain was observed in a study of Ad26.COV2.S vaccination and SARS-CoV-2 variants. Described treatment: about 20 received Ad26.COV2.S at low or high dose, single or two shots; roughly five received placebo; per-sample allocation not given. Collection of the samples took place on day 63 after the first injection of vaccine or placebo. The germline V gene has CDR1 SNHLY and CDR2 FYNNEI. V lost 5 bases and J lost 2, with 9 bases in between. This CDR3 has 13 residues. Clones were read by immunoSEQ multiplex PCR, and TCRdb kept only the in-frame ones, dropping some. The table shows around 300,000 clones, with 86% occurring only once. General study results and limits: Vaccine and placebo recipients had comparable breadth of non-spike TCRs. Placebo recipients showed lower spike-specific TCR breadth than vaccinees. Analyses that measured TCR breadth and depth may have underestimated total T cell responses.

As regards this clone: The antigen is unknown.

Sequenced here: peripheral blood, sampled in a trial of Ad26.COV2.S vaccine versus placebo. The receptor comes from a person aged 18-65 years who received the Ad26.COV2.S COVID-19 vaccine or a placebo. V is TRBV2 and J is TRBJ1-1; D remains unclear. CDR3 sequence: CASSRPTNTEAFF. In nucleotides, the CDR3 is TGTGCCAGCAGTCGGCCCACCAACACTGAAGCTTTCTTT.